The 18 T cell receptor delta chains below all came from one sample that was sequenced in a study of γδ T cells in repeated Plasmodium falciparum infection. TCRdb re-called the multiplex PCR reads using CATT. The sample has 53,000 or so delta-chain clones; 1.9% are singletons. Flow sorting of PBMC yielded separate Vgamma9/Vdelta2+ and Vdelta2-negative gammadelta T cell populations for bulk repertoire analysis. The material sequenced was gamma-delta T cells from blood. The receptor source for this set is a pool of human donors (malaria-infected and uninfected, not separated).

On this clone: A read error likely explains why the TCRdb protein, taken from a much larger clone, differs from this DNA's translation at residue 6; the protein shown is translated from the DNA. CDR3 nucleotides: TGTGCCTGTGACCCCCCACTGGGGGATAACGGGGCCGATAAACTCATCTTT. It encodes CACDPPLGDNGADKLIF. The rearrangement uses TRDV2 and TRDJ1, with 11 bases fitting TRDD3. TCRdb records no J gene; here it was assigned by comparing the DNA to germline. J was trimmed by 3 bases and V by 3 bases; bases with no gene match: 11. Per germline, CDR1 GEAIGNYY and CDR2 EKD. The CDR3 length is 17 residues.

Concerning this clone itself: The protein TCRdb lists belongs to a much larger clone and differs from this DNA's translation at residue 15, which points to a read error; the protein shown is made from the DNA. The CDR3 protein is CAFPRGLPRNWGIVETDKLIF. The CDR3 DNA follows: TGTGCCTTCCCGCGGGGCCTTCCCCGAAACTGGGGGATAGTAGAGACCGATAAACTCATCTTT. The chain joins TRDV3 to TRDJ1; 11 bases are a match to TRDD3. No J gene is reported in TCRdb; it was inferred here by comparing the DNA with germline. Germline V CDR1 and CDR2: TVYSNPD, GDNSRS (reference sequence). This CDR3 region has 21 residues. With V trimmed by 3 bases and J by 2 bases, 26 bases remained unmatched.

This clone was detected a few times. This is likely an artifact of a read error, given a far larger clone one base away. The same CDR3 also results from other DNA sequences found in this sample. The V gene is TRDV1; the J gene was not called; TRDD3 was called by the table and not checked on the DNA. The CDR3 has 20 residues. CDR1 and CDR2 from the germline V gene are TSWWSYY and QGS. The DNA for the CDR3 is TGTGCTCTCACGCGATTCCTACTCACGGCGGGGGGACTTGGATCTGATAAACTCATCTTC. This codes for CALTRFLLTAGGLGSDKLIF.

This clone was counted a few times. TCRdb's protein, taken from a much larger clone, differs from this DNA's translation at residue 15, likely owing to a read error; the protein displayed comes from the DNA. This sequence joins TRDV1 and TRDJ1; no clear D. Germline V gives CDR1 TSWWSYY, CDR2 QGS. This CDR3 has 18 amino acids. As DNA, the CDR3 is TGTGCTCTTGGGGAACGACGGTCGAACCGGGCTTACACCGATGAACTCATCTTT. Protein: CALGERRSNRAYTDELIF.

To note about this clone: The protein in TCRdb stems from a much larger clone and differs at residue 6 from this DNA's translation, likely a read error; here the protein is translated from the DNA. The genes are TRDV3 and TRDJ1, with D maybe TRDD3 (5 bases). TCRdb offers no J gene call, so here the DNA was matched to germline to obtain one. The germline gives CDR1 TVYSNPD, CDR2 GDNSRS (reference sequence). V lost 2 bases, J lost 0 bases, and 40 bases lay in between. This CDR3 is built from 23 residues. CDR3 in amino acids: CAFPISTISAKHRYRMYTDKLIF. CDR3 nucleotides: TGTGCCTTTCCCATTTCTACGATCTCGGCGAAGCATAGATACCGCATGTACACCGATAAACTCATCTTT.

This clone was counted ten times or more. A far more abundant clone sits one base away, making this likely a read error. At the DNA level, this CDR3 is encoded by other sequences in the same sample as well. The chain combines TRDV2 with TRDJ1, with 8 positions matching TRDD3. The J gene is absent in TCRdb and was assigned here via DNA matching to germline. The CDR3 extends over 19 amino acids. Per the germline V gene, CDR1 is GEAIGNYY and CDR2 is EKD. J lost 0 bases, V lost 0 bases, and 14 bases had no gene match. The CDR3 DNA is TGTGCCTGTGACACCGTAGGAGGGATACGCCGGCACCACACCGATAAACTCATCTTT. The encoded protein is CACDTVGGIRRHHTDKLIF.

Sample share makes this clone medium-sized. Other nucleotide sequences in the sample specify the same CDR3. This chain links TRDV3 with TRDJ1; possible D gene TRDD3, 8 bases. The CDR3 runs to 21 residues. CDR1 and CDR2 from the germline V gene are TVYSNPD and GDNSRS (reference sequence). Trimming stripped 0 bases from V and 0 bases from J, with 32 bases between. The CDR3 nucleotides are TGTGCCTTTAGCTCCCCTTTCATTCCTACGAGGGGATACAGCTACACCGATAAACTCATCTTT. The encoded protein is CAFSSPFIPTRGYSYTDKLIF.

This clone was counted a few times. The protein given by TCRdb reflects a much larger clone and differs at residue 5 from this DNA's translation, likely from a read error; the protein shown is the DNA's translation. The CDR3: CACDCVLRAGDPDKLIF. The CDR3 DNA is TGTGCCTGTGACTGCGTACTGCGCGCTGGGGATCCCGATAAACTCATCTTT. This sequence joins TRDV2 and TRDJ1, with a possible D match to TRDD3 (6 bases). The J gene is not listed in TCRdb, so it was assigned here from a DNA match to germline. Trimming took 3 bases from V and 3 from J, leaving 22 bases between them. The germline gives CDR1 GEAIGNYY, CDR2 EKD. This CDR3 comprises 17 residues.

This clone is labeled as medium-sized. Other DNA variants within this sample encode the same CDR3. The chain links TRDV2 to TRDJ1, with 8 bases aligning to TRDD3. The germline V gene has CDR1 GEAIGNYY and CDR2 EKD. This CDR3 is 18 amino acids long. The V segment lost 0 bases and the J segment 3 bases; nucleotides outside the gene matches: 14. The CDR3: CACDTAYWGSARADKLIF. In DNA, the CDR3 is TGTGCCTGTGACACCGCCTACTGGGGGTCCGCCCGGGCCGATAAACTCATCTTT.

Turning to this clone: TCRdb's listed protein matches a much larger clone and diverges from this DNA's translation at residue 9, likely through a read error; the protein shown comes from the DNA. This chain connects TRDV1 to TRDJ1; weak D call: TRDD2 (5 bases). The CDR3 extends over 13 amino acids. CDR1 TSWWSYY and CDR2 QGS come from the germline V gene. V was pared by 5 bases and J by 6 bases, with 13 bases between. DNA for the CDR3: TGTGCTCTTGGGTCCCCCTTCTCCAATAAACTCATCTTT. Amino acids: CALGSPFSNKLIF.

This clone has more than one count but fewer than ten. TCRdb records a much larger clone's protein for this DNA, with a difference at residue 5 that likely arises from a read error; the protein given is the translation of the DNA. The V call is TRDV3, the J call TRDJ1; D possibly corresponds to TRDD3 (5 bases). No J gene is reported in TCRdb; it was inferred here by comparing the DNA with germline. The CDR3 runs 15 residues. V was shortened by 4 bases and J by 0 bases, with 18 bases between the two germline ends. CDR1 is TVYSNPD and CDR2 is GDNSRS in the germline V gene (reference sequence). CDR3 in amino acids: CASQEDNPYTDKLIF. The DNA of the CDR3 is TGTGCCTCCCAGGAGGATAATCCGTACACCGATAAACTCATCTTT. The full variable domain, completed using reference TRDV3 and TRDJ1, is CDKVTQSSPDQTVASGSEVVLLCTYDTVYSNPDLFWYRIRPDYSFQFVFYGDNSRSEGADFTQGRFSVKHILTQKAFHLVISPVRTEDSATYYCASQEDNPYTDKLIFGKGTRVTVEP.

About this clone itself: The protein held in TCRdb is that of a much larger clone and does not match this DNA's translation at residue 8, likely because of a read error; the protein shown is translated from the DNA. The same CDR3 can be traced to other DNA sequences in this sample. The chain carries TRDV3 and TRDJ1; perhaps TRDD3 as D (5 bases). The CDR3 runs 15 residues. Germline V lookup: CDR1 TVYSNPD, CDR2 GDNSRS (reference sequence). Trimming shortened V by 2 bases and J by 3 bases, and 19 bases separated the two germline ends. CDR3 sequence reads: CAFRGYWRIPDKLIF. Written as DNA, the CDR3 is TGTGCCTTTCGAGGTTACTGGCGGATTCCCGATAAACTCATCTTT.

For this clone: The TCRdb protein comes from a much larger clone and disagrees with this DNA's translation at residue 14, likely due to a read error; the protein given here is derived from the DNA. The genes are TRDV1 and TRDJ1; 9 positions match TRDD3. No J segment appears in TCRdb, so it was assigned here by matching the sequence to germline. With 1 base clipped from V and 6 bases from J, the junction kept 39 bases outside the gene matches. The CDR3 runs to 26 residues. Looked up from germline, CDR1 is TSWWSYY and CDR2 is QGS. The CDR3 coding sequence is TGTGCTCTTGGGGAACCTAGACGCATCCCGTACTGGGGGACAATCGGGATCGGGGGGCCTCGTCATAAACTCATCTTT. Protein: CALGEPRRIPYWGTIGIGGPRHKLIF.

This clone was detected many times. Translating this DNA gives a protein that differs at residue 6 from the TCRdb one, which belongs to a much larger clone; a read error is likely, and the protein shown is this translation. The chain uses TRDV3 and TRDJ1; 12 bases agree with TRDD3. Germline V gene lookup returns CDR1 TVYSNPD and CDR2 GDNSRS (reference sequence). This CDR3 comprises 18 residues. V lost 0 bases and J lost 0; bases outside the gene matches: 11. CDR3 residues: CAFRLRWGIREYTDKLIF. CDR3 nucleotides: TGTGCCTTTAGACTCCGCTGGGGGATACGGGAGTACACCGATAAACTCATCTTT.

About this clone itself: The TCRdb record carries a much larger clone's protein, which differs from this DNA's translation at residue 12; a read error is the likely cause, and the protein listed here is the DNA translation. J gene calling gave no result, while the V gene is TRDV2. Germline CDR1 reads GEAIGNYY; CDR2 reads EKD. This CDR3 is built from 13 residues. CDR3 in DNA: TGTGCCTGTGACAGTGTAGGAGTCGATAAACTCACCTTT. This translates into CACDSVGVDKLTF.

This clone occurred many times. V and J are TRDV2 and TRDJ1; 11 bases align to TRDD3. Because TCRdb records no J gene, it was assigned here through a match of the DNA to germline. With V trimmed by 0 bases and J by 1 base, 21 bases remained unmatched. Germline loops: CDR1 GEAIGNYY, CDR2 EKD. The CDR3 runs to 22 residues. CDR3 amino acids: CACDTLGLPTSGGYWGTDKLIF. DNA of the CDR3: TGTGCCTGTGACACCTTGGGCCTTCCTACGTCTGGGGGATACTGGGGCACCGATAAACTCATCTTT.

The sample holds a few counts of this clone. TCRdb assigns this DNA the protein of a much larger clone, which departs from its translation at residue 18; this likely reflects a read error, and the protein shown comes from translating the DNA. The rearrangement joins TRDV1 to TRDJ1, with 10 bases identical to TRDD3. The J gene is not listed in TCRdb, so it was assigned here from a DNA match to germline. Trimming took 5 bases from V and 0 from J; bases not matched to a gene: 39. The CDR3 has 27 amino acids. The V gene's germline CDR1 is TSWWSYY and CDR2 QGS. CDR3 protein: CALGLEFLTFPSLLGDRERRYTDKLIF. In DNA, the CDR3 is TGTGCTCTTGGGCTAGAGTTCCTTACTTTCCCTTCTCTACTGGGGGATCGGGAGCGTCGGTACACCGATAAACTCATCTTT.

For this clone: The protein held in TCRdb is that of a much larger clone and does not match this DNA's translation at residue 8, likely because of a read error; the protein shown is translated from the DNA. This rearrangement joins TRDV1 to TRDJ1, with unresolved D. CDR1 is TSWWSYY and CDR2 is QGS in the germline V gene. The CDR3 sequence is 16 residues long. Trimming left V 1 base short and J 8 bases short, with 20 bases between. The DNA of the CDR3 is TGTGCTCTTGGGGAACCCCTCGGGAGTGGAAGCCCAAAACTCATCTTT. It yields the protein CALGEPLGSGSPKLIF.